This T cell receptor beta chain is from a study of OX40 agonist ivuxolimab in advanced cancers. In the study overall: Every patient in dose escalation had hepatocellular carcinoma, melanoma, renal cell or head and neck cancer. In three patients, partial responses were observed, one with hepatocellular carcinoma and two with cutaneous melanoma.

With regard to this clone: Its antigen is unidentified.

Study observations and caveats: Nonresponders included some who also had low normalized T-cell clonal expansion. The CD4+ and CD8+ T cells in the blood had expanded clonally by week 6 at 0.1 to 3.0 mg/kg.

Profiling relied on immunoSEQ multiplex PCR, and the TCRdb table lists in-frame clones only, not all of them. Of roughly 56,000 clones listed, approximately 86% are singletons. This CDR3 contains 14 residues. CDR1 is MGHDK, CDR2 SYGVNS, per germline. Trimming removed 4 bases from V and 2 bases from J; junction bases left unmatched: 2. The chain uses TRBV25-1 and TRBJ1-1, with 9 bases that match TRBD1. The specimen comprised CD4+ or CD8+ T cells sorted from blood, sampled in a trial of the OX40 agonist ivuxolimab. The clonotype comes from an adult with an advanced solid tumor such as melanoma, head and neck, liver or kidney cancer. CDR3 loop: CASSVTGGNTEAFF. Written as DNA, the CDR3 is TGTGCCAGCAGTGTAACAGGGGGCAACACTGAAGCTTTCTTT.